The clone carrying this TCR beta chain was observed a handful of times. Germline is not matched at one junction end, which may reflect a read error. This record belongs to a study of blood T cells in healthy people across ages. Primed by a sample-barcoded 5' primer and a J-beta primer mix, a second PCR proceeded for about 7 to 11 cycles. A 12-random-nucleotide template-switch adaptor tagged each cDNA molecule. TCRdb analysed the 5' RACE reads with MiXCR anew, one entry per CDR3 protein. The data contain 500,000 to 550,000 distinct CDR3 sequences, approximately 25% of them seen just once; the ten biggest clones take up roughly 9%. The CDR3 totals 15 residues. This sample was shared with a second study, whose subject was T cells of mothers and their children.

The chain links TRBV12-3 or TRBV12-4 to TRBJ1-4, with D hard to call. Sample: blood. The receptor's source is a boy aged 10-17 years in good health. As DNA, the CDR3 is TGTGCCGGCAGTTTTGGGTATGCAACTAATGAAAAACTGTTTTTT. Translation gives CAGSFGYATNEKLFF.